These 21 T cell receptor beta chains share one sample of origin, sequenced in a study of technical replicates of blood from four donors. Sequencing was performed with immunoSEQ multiplex PCR; in TCRdb, only in-frame clones are kept and a portion is missing. The table records 76,000 or so clones, more than 85% of them present only once. Material: T cells isolated from PBMCs. The receptors were gathered from a human donor in good health.

The chain is built from TRBV5-1 and TRBJ1-1; D is perhaps TRBD1 (5 bases). Trimming took off 0 bases at V and 0 bases at J, with 9 bases between the two ends. Per the germline V gene, CDR1 is SGHRS and CDR2 is YFSETQ. This CDR3 has 15 amino acids. As DNA, the CDR3 is TGCGCCAGCAGCTTGGAGCCGGGGGTGAACACTGAAGCTTTCTTT. It translates to CASSLEPGVNTEAFF.

A few counts support this clone. The chain uses TRBV18 and TRBJ1-3; 12 bases agree with TRBD1. Losses at the gene ends were 0 bases for V and 2 bases for J; bases not matched to a gene: 5. The CDR3 has 18 residues. Germline V gene sequence: CDR1 KGHSH, CDR2 LQKENI. CDR3 region: CASSPPGQGAETGNTIYF. In DNA form, the CDR3 reads TGTGCCAGCTCACCACCGGGACAGGGGGCTGAAACTGGAAACACCATATATTTT.

V is TRBV27 and J is TRBJ2-1; weak D call: TRBD2 (6 bases). CDR3 length equals 17 residues. CDR1 and CDR2 from the germline V gene are MNHEY and SMNVEV (reference sequence). V lost 6 bases to trimming and J lost 0 bases, with 18 bases between them. The CDR3 DNA reads as TGTGCCAGCAGCCCAATCGCGGGGTCCAGCTCCTACAATGAGCAGTTCTTC. It encodes CASSPIAGSSSYNEQFF.

This clone was picked up one time. This sequence joins TRBV28 and TRBJ2-5, with D possibly matching TRBD2 (5 bases). The CDR3 contains 15 residues. Germline CDR1 is MDHEN and CDR2 is SYDVKM. Trimming took 5 bases from V and 5 from J, leaving 18 bases between them. This chain's CDR3 is CASSPLDSSRETQYF. The CDR3 DNA is TGTGCCAGCAGTCCCTTGGACTCGTCCCGGGAGACCCAGTACTTC.

A remark on this clone: One end of the junction is discordant with germline, which a read error may explain. This chain links TRBV27 with TRBJ1-3; a possible D gene is TRBD1 (6 bases). The CDR3 consists of 17 residues. Germline CDR1 reads MNHEY; CDR2 reads SMNVEV (reference sequence). In nucleotides, the CDR3 is TGTGCTAGCAGCCCACTCAAGATCGTAGGGGGAAGAAACACCATATATTTT. This translates into CASSPLKIVGGRNTIYF.

The count of this clone is one. The chain joins TRBV4-1 to TRBJ2-1; 10 bases align to TRBD2. The V gene end was trimmed by 4 bases and the J gene end by 13 bases; junction bases not matched to a gene: 16. Looked up from germline, CDR1 is MGHRA and CDR2 is YSYEKL. There are 16 residues in the CDR3. The CDR3 here is CASSRAVASGSLGQFF. The DNA for the CDR3 is TGCGCCAGCAGCCGAGCGGTGGCTAGCGGGAGCCTGGGACAGTTCTTC.

The chain links TRBV9 to TRBJ2-2; 9 nucleotides match TRBD2. Germline loops: CDR1 SGDLS, CDR2 YYNGEE. The CDR3 runs 14 residues. V shed 3 bases, J shed 4 bases, and the junction held 1 base outside the gene matches. For the CDR3, the DNA is TGTGCCAGCAGCGGACTAGCGGCCACCGGGGAGCTGTTTTTT. Translated, it gives CASSGLAATGELFF.

The chain employs TRBV12-1 and TRBJ2-5; TRBD2 is the table's D call, not checked against the DNA. TRBV12-1 is termed a pseudogene. The CDR3 spans 16 residues. The CDR3 loop is CASSAQLAGDKETQYF. The DNA of the CDR3 is TGTGCCAGCAGCGCCCAACTAGCGGGGGATAAAGAGACCCAGTACTTC.

This chain joins TRBV28 and TRBJ1-4, with D possibly matching TRBD1 (5 bases). The CDR3 has 17 amino acids. V was cut by 2 bases and J by 1 base, with 14 bases left in between. Germline CDR1 MDHEN, CDR2 SYDVKM. CDR3 nucleotide sequence: TGTGCCAGCAGTTTAAGCAGGGCTCGTGGAACTAATGAAAAACTGTTTTTT. It yields the protein CASSLSRARGTNEKLFF. The variable domain in full, completed from reference TRBV28 and TRBJ1-4, reads DVKVTQSSRYLVKRTGEKVFLECVQDMDHENMFWYRQDPGLGLRLIYFSYDVKMKEKGDIPEGYSVSREKKERFSLILESASTNQTSMYLCASSLSRARGTNEKLFFGSGTQLSVL.

A single count supports this clone. The chain couples TRBV5-6 to TRBJ1-2, with D possibly TRBD1 on 5 matching bases. This CDR3 has 14 residues. Trimming cost V 1 base and J 6 bases, with 13 bases left between them. Germline assignment: CDR1 SGHDT and CDR2 YYEEEE. The CDR3 DNA follows: TGTGCCAGCAGCTTGTTGGCGGGGGGAAATGGCTACACCTTC. Protein product: CASSLLAGGNGYTF. Based on the CDR3 plus reference TRBV5-6 and TRBJ1-2, the full variable domain is DAGVTQSPTHLIKTRGQQVTLRCSPKSGHDTVSWYQQALGQGPQFIFQYYEEEERQRGNFPDRFSGHQFPNYSSELNVNALLLGDSALYLCASSLLAGGNGYTFGSGTRLTVV.

V and J are TRBV11-3 and TRBJ1-6; D gene ambiguous. V lost 6 bases and J 7 bases, leaving 10 bases between the germline ends. This CDR3 is 13 amino acids long. Looked up from germline, CDR1 is SGHNT and CDR2 is YENEEA. The CDR3 DNA follows: TGTGCCAGCAGGTACGACTGGAATTCACCCCTCCACTTT. Translating gives CASRYDWNSPLHF.

The chain employs TRBV23-1 and TRBJ2-1, with D perhaps matching TRBD1 (7 bases). TRBV23-1 qualifies as an ORF whose function is uncertain. With 3 bases removed from V and 8 bases from J, the gap between germline ends came to 14 bases. This CDR3 is built from 14 residues. In DNA form, the CDR3 reads TGCGCCAGCAGTCAGGGGGGACAGAGCCATGAGCAGTTCTTC. It translates to CASSQGGQSHEQFF.

This chain connects TRBV6-4 to TRBJ2-2, with a possible D match to TRBD2 (5 bases). CDR3 length: 14 residues. Germline V gene sequence: CDR1 MRHNA, CDR2 SNTAGT. With 10 bases removed from V and 5 bases from J, the gap between germline ends came to 17 bases. In DNA, the CDR3 is TGTGCCACCCTACCGCCGCGGGCAACCGGGGAGCTGTTTTTT. Protein: CATLPPRATGELFF.

The CDR3: CSVASGNRGYEQYF. The CDR3 bases are TGCAGCGTTGCAAGCGGGAACAGGGGGTACGAGCAGTACTTC. The V and J genes are TRBV29-1 and TRBJ2-7, with D maybe TRBD1 (8 bases). The V gene's germline CDR1 is SQVTM and CDR2 ANQGSEA. The ends were cut back, 4 bases at V and 4 bases at J, with 17 bases in the middle. CDR3 length: 14 amino acids.

The chain couples TRBV5-6 to TRBJ2-6; a weak D match, TRBD1 (5 bases). Trimming removed 5 bases from V and 1 base from J, with 22 bases in between. This CDR3 has 19 residues. The V gene's germline CDR1 is SGHDT and CDR2 YYEEEE. The CDR3 sequence is CASRSIQGHYASGANVLTF. CDR3 in DNA: TGTGCCAGCAGAAGTATTCAAGGACATTATGCTTCTGGGGCCAACGTCCTGACTTTC.

This sequence joins TRBV2 and TRBJ2-3; 16 bases fit TRBD2. The junction had 10 bases not matched to a gene; V was cut back by 8 bases and J by 5 bases. This CDR3 is 17 amino acids long. Germline V CDR1 and CDR2: SNHLY, FYNNEI. The CDR3 spells CASAGLAGGLAEDTQYF. Written as DNA, the CDR3 is TGTGCCAGCGCGGGACTAGCGGGAGGGTTGGCGGAAGATACGCAGTATTTT.

The gene calls are TRBV18 and TRBJ2-4; TRBD1 matches at 7 bases. CDR3 size: 15 residues. From germline, CDR1 is KGHSH and CDR2 LQKENI. The J segment lost 9 bases and the V segment lost 0 bases, leaving 8 bases of the junction unmatched. The CDR3 nucleotides are TGTGCCAGCTCACCACCGTCAGGGGGTAACGGCATTCAGTACTTC. Its translation: CASSPPSGGNGIQYF.

The chain employs TRBV18 and TRBJ1-2; TRBD1 agrees at 7 bases. J lost 6 bases, V lost 1 base, and 5 bases had no gene match. The CDR3 sequence is 14 residues long. The germline gives CDR1 KGHSH, CDR2 LQKENI. CDR3: CASSPQGARHGYTF. CDR3 DNA sequence: TGTGCCAGCTCACCACAGGGGGCGCGACATGGCTACACCTTC.

To note about this clone: Other DNA sequences within the sample encode an identical CDR3. The chain carries TRBV4-1 and TRBJ2-1; 13 bases are a match to TRBD2. The V and J ends lost 1 base and 1 base, in that order; junction bases with no gene match: 1. Germline CDR1 is MGHRA and CDR2 is YSYEKL. CDR3 length: 17 residues. CDR3 in DNA: TGCGCCAGCAGCCAAGGGACTAGCGGGAGTTCCTACAATGAGCAGTTCTTC. Its translation is CASSQGTSGSSYNEQFF.

The V call is TRBV11-3, the J call TRBJ2-1, with D perhaps matching TRBD2 (6 bases). Per germline, CDR1 SGHNT and CDR2 YENEEA. With 2 bases removed from V and 10 bases from J, the gap between germline ends came to 15 bases. The length of the CDR3 is 14 residues. The CDR3 DNA reads as TGTGCCAGCAGCTTACATTCTCGGGGGATCGAGCAGTTCTTC. Translated: CASSLHSRGIEQFF.

The V and J genes are TRBV6-5 and TRBJ1-1; 7 bases map to TRBD1. Germline V lookup: CDR1 MNHEY, CDR2 SVGAGI. The CDR3 sequence is 15 residues long. With 2 bases clipped from V and 6 bases from J, the junction kept 9 bases outside the gene matches. CDR3 in amino acids: CASSYVATGRSEAFF. CDR3 nucleotides: TGTGCCAGCAGTTACGTCGCGACAGGGAGGTCTGAAGCTTTCTTT.